Each of the 27 T cell receptor beta chains below was sequenced from the same sample in a study of T cells in localized non-small cell lung cancer. TCRdb's table, derived via immunoSEQ multiplex PCR, lists solely in-frame clones and lacks some. The table has 4,000 to 5,000 clones, approximately 30% seen once. Sequencing was performed on lung tumor tissue, taken before any cancer treatment. The receptor set was obtained from a man between 40 and 75 years old with stage II lung adenocarcinoma.

V is TRBV5-1 and J is TRBJ1-1, with D possibly being TRBD1 (6 bases). Per germline, CDR1 SGHRS and CDR2 YFSETQ. The V and J ends lost 0 bases and 1 base respectively, with 7 bases between them. The CDR3 is made up of 14 amino acids. CDR3 amino acids: CASSLGGGNTEAFF. The CDR3 bases are TGCGCCAGCAGCTTGGGAGGGGGGAACACTGAAGCTTTCTTT.

This clone was observed a handful of times. The read ends 1 residue before the CDR3 terminus; that terminus is restored from the germline J gene. This chain connects TRBV10-3 to TRBJ1-2; D gene ambiguous. V was clipped by 0 bases and J by 6 bases, with 14 bases between them. Germline-derived CDR1 and CDR2 are ENHRY and SYGVKD. The CDR3 loop spans 15 amino acids. CDR3 loop: CAISESVRVRDGYTF. The covered CDR3 bases are TGTGCCATCAGTGAGTCGGTCCGCGTGAGGGATGGCTACACC.

The chain links TRBV11-3 to TRBJ2-7, with TRBD2 matching 8 bases. Germline assignment: CDR1 SGHNT and CDR2 YENEEA. There are 14 residues in the CDR3. V lost 5 bases, J lost 5 bases, and 8 bases stayed unmatched. This CDR3 reads CASSPERETHEQYF. Written as DNA, the CDR3 is TGTGCCAGCAGCCCTGAGCGGGAGACCCACGAGCAGTACTTC.

This chain links TRBV18 with TRBJ2-7; TRBD2 aligns across 8 bases. Losses at the gene ends were 4 bases for V and 5 bases for J; bases not matched to a gene: 7. Germline V lookup: CDR1 KGHSH, CDR2 LQKENI. The CDR3 covers 14 residues. The CDR3 loop is CASSQVGRVHEQYF. The CDR3 DNA follows: TGTGCCAGCTCACAGGTCGGGAGGGTCCACGAGCAGTACTTC.

Remarks on this clone: Compared with germline, one end of the junction differs, possibly owing to a read error. The chain combines TRBV6-8 with TRBJ2-3; maybe TRBD1 (6 bases). This CDR3 is built from 15 residues. Germline CDR1 and CDR2: MNHGY and SAAAGT. The CDR3 here is CASSHSGDPRDTQYF. The CDR3 DNA follows: TGTGCCAGCAGTCACTCAGGGGACCCACGAGATACGCAGTATTTT.

This clone was recorded a few times. The CDR3 here is CASSLSRPYTRSLTEAFF. CDR3 nucleotide sequence: TGTGCCAGCAGCTTATCTCGCCCCTATACCCGTAGTCTCACTGAAGCTTTCTTT. The V and J genes are TRBV11-3 and TRBJ1-1; D call uncertain. Trimming removed 2 bases at V and 4 bases at J, with 23 bases between. The CDR3 length is 18 residues. The germline gives CDR1 SGHNT, CDR2 YENEEA.

The V call is TRBV6-8, the J call TRBJ2-7; 10 bases are a match to TRBD2. The V gene's germline CDR1 is MNHGY and CDR2 SAAAGT. The ends lost 0 bases at V and 4 bases at J; junction bases unmatched: 9. The CDR3 covers 17 residues. The CDR3 sequence is CASSYSRISGRIYEQYF. CDR3 coding DNA: TGTGCCAGCAGTTACTCGCGAATTAGCGGGAGGATTTACGAGCAGTACTTC.

This clone appeared a few times. The CDR3 region has the DNA TGTGCCTGGAGTGTATCAGCTCAGCCCCAGCATTTT. This codes for CAWSVSAQPQHF. The V gene is TRBV30, the J gene TRBJ1-5, with no clear D. CDR3 length: 12 residues. Per germline, CDR1 GTSNPN and CDR2 SVGIG (reference sequence). Trimming took 0 bases from V and 6 from J, leaving 6 bases between them.

This clone was seen only once. This sequence joins TRBV29-1 and TRBJ1-3; weak D call: TRBD1 (5 bases). V dropped 7 bases and J dropped 0 bases, with 7 bases sitting between them. Looked up from germline, CDR1 is SQVTM and CDR2 is ANQGSEA. The CDR3 contains 12 residues. CDR3 nucleotides: TGCAGCGCCGGGGGCTCTGGAAACACCATATATTTT. Translating gives CSAGGSGNTIYF.

This clone was seen a handful of times. This chain links TRBV19 with TRBJ1-1; D may be TRBD1 (5 bases). CDR1 LNHDA and CDR2 SQIVND come from the germline V gene (reference sequence). V lost 2 bases to trimming and J lost 1 base, with 11 bases between them. This CDR3 has 15 residues. The CDR3: CASSISTGRNTEAFF. The CDR3 bases are TGTGCCAGTAGTATAAGTACAGGACGGAACACTGAAGCTTTCTTT.

This clone is large (0.1 to 1%). This CDR3 is CASKTGTYEQYF. CDR3 bases: TGTGCCAGCAAGACAGGGACCTACGAGCAGTACTTC. The J gene is TRBJ2-7, the V gene TRBV6-8, with 7 bases fitting TRBD1. V shed 7 bases, J shed 2 bases, and the junction held 2 bases outside the gene matches. Germline CDR1 is MNHGY and CDR2 is SAAAGT. This CDR3 is built from 12 residues.

This clone showed up just a few times. The CDR3 DNA is TGTGCCAGCAGTGAAGCTGGAGGGTACAATCAGCCCCAGCATTTT. Translation: CASSEAGGYNQPQHF. The gene calls are TRBV2 and TRBJ1-5; D unresolved. The V end lost 0 bases, the J end lost 3 bases, and 9 bases lay between the germline ends. The CDR3 has 15 amino acids. Per germline, CDR1 SNHLY and CDR2 FYNNEI.

The V and J genes are TRBV28 and TRBJ2-5, with 7 bases that match TRBD1. With 5 bases clipped from V and 3 bases from J, the junction kept 15 bases outside the gene matches. The CDR3 sequence is 17 residues long. Germline assignment: CDR1 MDHEN and CDR2 SYDVKM. Here the CDR3 reads CASSLWTAGTAEETQYF. In nucleotides, the CDR3 is TGTGCCAGCAGTCTTTGGACCGCCGGGACAGCAGAAGAGACCCAGTACTTC. Using reference TRBV28 and TRBJ2-5 for the parts outside the CDR3, the full variable domain is DVKVTQSSRYLVKRTGEKVFLECVQDMDHENMFWYRQDPGLGLRLIYFSYDVKMKEKGDIPEGYSVSREKKERFSLILESASTNQTSMYLCASSLWTAGTAEETQYFGPGTRLLVL.

Only a few counts were recorded for this clone. CDR3 loop: CASSLAGANVLTF. CDR3 coding DNA: TGTGCCAGCAGCCTGGCTGGGGCCAACGTCCTGACTTTC. The chain uses TRBV6-8 and TRBJ2-6, with D unresolved. Trimming took off 6 bases at V and 2 bases at J, with 5 bases between the two ends. The CDR3 contains 13 residues. Germline loops: CDR1 MNHGY, CDR2 SAAAGT.

This clone was seen a few times. V and J are TRBV28 and TRBJ1-1; D perhaps matches TRBD1 (6 bases). The CDR3 covers 14 residues. The germline V gene has CDR1 MDHEN and CDR2 SYDVKM. V gave up 3 bases and J gave up 5 bases, with 13 bases separating them. The CDR3 bases are TGTGCCAGCAGTTTGGGGGGGGCGGGTACTGAAGCTTTCTTT. Translating it yields CASSLGGAGTEAFF. The full variable domain, with the rest looked up from reference TRBV28 and TRBJ1-1, is DVKVTQSSRYLVKRTGEKVFLECVQDMDHENMFWYRQDPGLGLRLIYFSYDVKMKEKGDIPEGYSVSREKKERFSLILESASTNQTSMYLCASSLGGAGTEAFFGQGTRLTVV.

CDR3 DNA: TGTGCCAGCAGCCGGTGGGGAGGTGTAGCGGGAGTCTACGAGCAGTACTTC. Its protein is CASSRWGGVAGVYEQYF. This chain joins TRBV28 and TRBJ2-7; TRBD2 matches at 9 bases. Germline lookup yields CDR1 MDHEN and CDR2 SYDVKM. The CDR3 is 17 amino acids. The ends lost 6 bases at V and 3 bases at J; junction bases unmatched: 15. Filled out from reference TRBV28 and TRBJ2-7, the complete variable domain reads DVKVTQSSRYLVKRTGEKVFLECVQDMDHENMFWYRQDPGLGLRLIYFSYDVKMKEKGDIPEGYSVSREKKERFSLILESASTNQTSMYLCASSRWGGVAGVYEQYFGPGTRLTVT.

This clone has only a few counts. The chain uses TRBV10-3 and TRBJ2-1, with a possible D match to TRBD1 (6 bases). V lost 4 bases to trimming and J lost 8 bases, with 12 bases between them. The CDR3 totals 13 residues. The germline CDR1 and CDR2 sequences are ENHRY and SYGVKD. CDR3: CAISGRGYDEQFF. CDR3 bases: TGTGCCATCAGTGGAAGGGGGTACGATGAGCAGTTCTTC.

This clone was counted only a few times. The rearrangement joins TRBV18 to TRBJ1-1, with D perhaps matching TRBD1 (5 bases). This CDR3 contains 14 residues. The V gene's germline CDR1 is KGHSH and CDR2 LQKENI. V was shortened by 6 bases and J by 1 base, with 12 bases between the two germline ends. Here the CDR3 DNA reads TGTGCCAGCTCCCGACTCGACAGGAACACTGAAGCTTTCTTT. Its translation: CASSRLDRNTEAFF.

The V gene is TRBV18, the J gene TRBJ1-2; D is unresolved. V lost 3 bases, J lost 4 bases, and 12 bases lay in between. The germline gives CDR1 KGHSH, CDR2 LQKENI. This CDR3 is built from 14 residues. This CDR3 reads CASSPDGGLYGYTF. In DNA, the CDR3 is TGTGCCAGCTCACCTGACGGCGGCCTCTATGGCTACACCTTC.

This sequence joins TRBV6-8 and TRBJ2-5; the match to TRBD1 covers 7 bases. V trimming: 4 bases; J trimming: 5 bases; junction bases outside the gene matches: 13. The CDR3 loop spans 16 amino acids. Germline V gene sequence: CDR1 MNHGY, CDR2 SAAAGT. In nucleotides, the CDR3 is TGTGCCAGCAGTTCCCCCCGCGACAGGGAAGGGGAGACCCAGTACTTC. It translates to CASSSPRDREGETQYF.

J is TRBJ2-3 and V is TRBV6-8; the D gene is possibly TRBD1 (5 bases). V lost 0 bases, J lost 3 bases, and 16 bases lay in between. Germline values: CDR1 MNHGY, CDR2 SAAAGT. This CDR3 comprises 17 residues. The CDR3 reads CASSYSSSGQGTDTQYF. The DNA of the CDR3 is TGTGCCAGCAGTTACTCGAGCTCGGGCCAGGGTACAGATACGCAGTATTTT.

This clone is deemed medium-sized. The chain has TRBV11-3 and TRBJ1-4; 9 nucleotides match TRBD1. CDR1 is SGHNT and CDR2 is YENEEA in the germline V gene. The CDR3 sequence is 15 residues long. J was trimmed by 5 bases and V by 5 bases; bases with no gene match: 6. The CDR3 region has the DNA TGTGCCAGCAGCCCCTCGACAGGGGGGAATGAAAAACTGTTTTTT. Translating gives CASSPSTGGNEKLFF. The full variable domain, completed using reference TRBV11-3 and TRBJ1-4, is EAGVVQSPRYKIIEKKQPVAFWCNPISGHNTLYWYLQNLGQGPELLIRYENEEAVDDSQLPKDRFSAERLKGVDSTLKIQPAELGDSAVYLCASSPSTGGNEKLFFGSGTQLSVL.

The chain is built from TRBV15 and TRBJ2-3, with a tentative D call TRBD2 (5 bases). This CDR3 contains 14 residues. V gave up 1 base and J gave up 8 bases, with 13 bases separating them. The germline V gene has CDR1 LNHNV and CDR2 YYDKDF (reference sequence). The CDR3 sequence is CATSRGSSRGTQYF. In nucleotides, the CDR3 is TGTGCCACCAGCAGAGGGTCATCCCGGGGTACGCAGTATTTT.

The J gene is TRBJ2-1, the V gene TRBV23-1; 10 bases agree with TRBD1. TRBV23-1 qualifies as an ORF whose function is uncertain. J gave up 10 bases and V 0 bases, and 15 bases lay outside the gene matches. The CDR3 spans 18 residues. CDR3 amino acids: CASSQSIVGDRGGGEQFF. In DNA, the CDR3 is TGCGCCAGCAGTCAATCAATCGTCGGGGACAGGGGAGGGGGAGAGCAGTTCTTC.

The V gene is TRBV6-8, the J gene TRBJ2-1; 14 bases fit TRBD2. This CDR3 is 16 amino acids long. Germline V gives CDR1 MNHGY, CDR2 SAAAGT. V lost 5 bases, J lost 7 bases, and 7 bases stayed unmatched. CDR3 nucleotide sequence: TGTGCCAGCAGTCGGGGGACTAGCGGGAGTGGAAATGAGCAGTTCTTC. Protein sequence: CASSRGTSGSGNEQFF.

This clone was seen more than once but under ten times. The chain employs TRBV11-3 and TRBJ2-3; no clear D. V gave up 5 bases and J gave up 4 bases, with 13 bases separating them. Germline values: CDR1 SGHNT, CDR2 YENEEA. The CDR3 runs to 14 residues. The CDR3 DNA reads TGTGCCAGCAGCAGAGAGTTGGGTGCAGATACGCAGTATTTT. This translates into CASSRELGADTQYF.

This clone was found a few times. The rearrangement joins TRBV6-8 to TRBJ2-3; D remains unclear. V lost 6 bases and J lost 3, with 13 bases in between. The germline gives CDR1 MNHGY, CDR2 SAAAGT. The CDR3 runs 14 residues. This CDR3 reads CASSRTDLTDTQYF. Written as DNA, the CDR3 is TGTGCCAGCAGCCGAACCGACTTGACAGATACGCAGTATTTT.